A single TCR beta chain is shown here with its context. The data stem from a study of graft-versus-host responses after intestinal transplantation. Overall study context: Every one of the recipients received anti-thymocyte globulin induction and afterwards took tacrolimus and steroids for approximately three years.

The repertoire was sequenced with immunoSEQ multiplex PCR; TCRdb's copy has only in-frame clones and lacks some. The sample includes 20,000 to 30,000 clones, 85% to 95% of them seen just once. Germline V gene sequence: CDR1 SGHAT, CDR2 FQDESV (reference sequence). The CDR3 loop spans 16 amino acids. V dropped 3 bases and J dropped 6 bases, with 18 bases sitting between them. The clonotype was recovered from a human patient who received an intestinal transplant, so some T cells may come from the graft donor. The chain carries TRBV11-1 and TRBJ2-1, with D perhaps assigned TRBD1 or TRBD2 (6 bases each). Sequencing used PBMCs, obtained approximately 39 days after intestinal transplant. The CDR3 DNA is TGTGCCAGCAGCTTCGTCAGGACTGGAGGGGGCAATGAGCAGTTCTTC. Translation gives CASSFVRTGGGNEQFF.